The clone carrying this T cell receptor beta chain was recorded at least ten times. The data were obtained in a study of T-cell reconstitution after alpha-beta-depleted transplantation in children. The CDR3 extends over 12 amino acids. CDR1 is SGHVS, CDR2 FNYEAQ, per germline. V lost 1 base to trimming and J lost 7 bases; unmatched junction nucleotides: 1. A library of TCRbeta sequences, prepared with unique molecular identifiers, was generated. One entry per CDR3 protein, called by TCRdb with MiXCR from the PCR reads. Among some 310,000 distinct CDR3 sequences, 20% to 30% were seen once, and the ten largest hold around 9.9%.

The clonotype originates from a male patient aged 5 to 17 who had a stem cell transplant for acute lymphoblastic leukemia, so the T cells may come from the graft donor. This chain links TRBV7-6 with TRBJ2-7, with 7 bases matching TRBD2. The sequencing here drew on PBMCs, mostly from graft donor cells, taken 180 days after TCRalphabeta/CD19-depleted stem cell transplant. The CDR3: CASSLGGGEQYF. The DNA of the CDR3 is TGTGCCAGCAGCTTAGGGGGGGGAGAGCAGTACTTC.